The TCR beta chain described here comes from a study of blood T cell repertoires in COVID-19. Study-level background: From T cells, B-cell-depleted T cells, or PBMCs came the material, which was cDNA or gDNA.

Method: immunoSEQ multiplex PCR; TCRdb's copy keeps in-frame clones and lacks some. The data contain approximately 350,000 clones, about 89% of them seen just once; the ten biggest clones take up 6% to 7%. This clone was seen once. Enrolled during active infection, Seattle patients were then followed longitudinally. Trimming stripped 8 bases from V and 8 bases from J, with 24 bases between. Looked up from germline, CDR1 is KGHSH and CDR2 is LQKENI. The CDR3 is 16 residues long. The sample was peripheral blood. This clonotype originated in a woman aged 50 to 65 with COVID-19, enrolled during active disease. The chain links TRBV18 to TRBJ1-4; a weak D match, TRBD1 (5 bases). The DNA of the CDR3 is TGTGCCAGCCCTCCCGCCGGGGGTTTCGCAGGGGAAAAACTGTTTTTT. Amino acids: CASPPAGGFAGEKLFF.